The 30 T cell receptor beta chains given below trace back to one sample, sequenced in a study of Graves' ophthalmopathy and Graves' hyperthyroidism. Scientists amplified the TCR beta CDR3 regions from RNA transcripts. HTBI primers primed a first-round RT-PCR, and a second-round multiplex PCR followed. TCRdb itself ran the multiplex PCR reads through MiXCR, one entry per CDR3 protein. Here the sample spans roughly 380,000 distinct CDR3 sequences, 15% being singletons. The sequencing sample was made of peripheral blood. All receptors derive from a woman aged 18 to 35 with stable Graves' hyperthyroidism.

In its sample, this clonotype was seen a few times. The V gene is TRBV11-2, the J gene TRBJ1-1; D gene uncertain. Germline values: CDR1 SGHAT, CDR2 FQNNGV. The CDR3 covers 11 residues. Trimming took off 3 bases at V and 9 bases at J, with 8 bases between the two ends. CDR3 region: CASSFSLKAFF. CDR3 sequence (DNA): TGTGCCAGCAGCTTTTCCCTAAAAGCTTTCTTT.

This clonotype appeared many times. The DNA for the CDR3 is TGTGCCAGCAGTTCCCGACACGGGGAGCTGTTTTTT. Translated: CASSSRHGELFF. The V and J genes are TRBV12-3 or TRBV12-4 and TRBJ2-2, with no clear D. V was clipped by 4 bases and J by 7 bases, with 7 bases between them. The CDR3 is 12 residues long.

In its sample, this clonotype was seen a few times. A junction end diverges from the germline sequence, so it may reflect a read error. V gene TRBV27 combines with J gene TRBJ1-1; weak D call: TRBD1 (5 bases). The CDR3 totals 13 residues. Germline CDR1 and CDR2: MNHEY and SMNVEV (reference sequence). The CDR3 sequence is CTSSLGVRAEAFF. CDR3 nucleotides: TGTACCAGCAGTTTAGGGGTTAGGGCTGAAGCTTTCTTT.

This chain connects TRBV11-2 to TRBJ2-2; 7 bases are a match to TRBD1. Germline loops: CDR1 SGHAT, CDR2 FQNNGV. The V gene end was trimmed by 4 bases and the J gene end by 7 bases; junction bases not matched to a gene: 6. The CDR3 length is 14 residues. The CDR3 loop reads CASSSIQGHGELFF. The DNA for the CDR3 is TGTGCCAGCAGCTCAATACAGGGGCACGGGGAGCTGTTTTTT.

This clonotype was counted ten times or more. The V and J genes are TRBV7-2 and TRBJ1-2, with 7 bases matching TRBD1. V lost 0 bases and J lost 0; bases outside the gene matches: 10. Germline assignment: CDR1 SGHTA and CDR2 FQGNSA. The CDR3 contains 18 residues. The CDR3 DNA is TGTGCCAGCAGCTTAGCTATGGGACAGCCCTCAGCTAACTATGGCTACACCTTC. Protein product: CASSLAMGQPSANYGYTF.

This clonotype turned up a few times. V gene TRBV18 combines with J gene TRBJ1-1; no clear D gene. Between the trimmed V and J ends, which lost 2 bases and 2 bases, there was a span of 9 bases. The CDR3 runs to 14 residues. Germline CDR1 and CDR2: KGHSH and LQKENI. CDR3 nucleotides: TGTGCCAGCTCACCATTGGACGTCAACACTGAAGCTTTCTTT. Translating it yields CASSPLDVNTEAFF.

This clonotype appeared a few times. This sequence joins TRBV3-1 and TRBJ1-6; D is unclear. CDR3 length equals 20 residues. Germline loops: CDR1 LGHDT, CDR2 YNNKEL (reference sequence). V was trimmed by 0 bases and J by 10 bases, leaving 28 bases between them. CDR3: CASSQEYPTKDPTGVSPLHF. The CDR3 DNA is TGTGCCAGCAGCCAAGAATATCCCACTAAGGACCCCACTGGGGTATCACCCCTCCACTTT.

Many counts were recorded for this clonotype. V and J are TRBV6-5 and TRBJ2-5, with a weak D call TRBD1 (5 bases). V shed 0 bases and J shed 5 bases, with 10 bases lying between them. The CDR3 runs 14 residues. Germline CDR1 reads MNHEY; CDR2 reads SVGAGI. The DNA of the CDR3 is TGTGCCAGCAGTTACTCGACAGCAAGGGAGACCCAGTACTTC. Translated: CASSYSTARETQYF.

This clonotype occurred many times. V is TRBV6-5 and J is TRBJ2-2, with D tentatively TRBD1 (5 bases). Trimming removed 3 bases from V and 1 base from J, with 6 bases in between. This CDR3 has 14 amino acids. CDR1 and CDR2 (germline): MNHEY, SVGAGI. The CDR3 is CASSYTGNTGELFF. CDR3 bases: TGTGCCAGCAGTTATACAGGGAACACCGGGGAGCTGTTTTTT.

This clonotype was counted many times. The rearrangement uses TRBV12-3 or TRBV12-4 and TRBJ1-5; D perhaps matches TRBD1 (5 bases). CDR3 size: 15 residues. Trimming pared 3 bases from V and 5 bases from J, leaving 14 bases between. CDR3 loop: CASSFSPRGDQPQHF. For the CDR3, the DNA is TGTGCCAGCAGTTTCTCCCCCCGGGGGGATCAGCCCCAGCATTTT.

The gene calls are TRBV6-1 and TRBJ2-7; D is unresolved. The CDR3 spans 13 residues. CDR1 and CDR2 from the germline V gene are MNHNS and SASEGT. The germline V and J ends were trimmed by 2 bases and 3 bases, with 8 bases remaining between them. For the CDR3, the DNA is TGTGCCAGCAGTGAATCGTGGGACTACGAGCAGTACTTC. It is translated as CASSESWDYEQYF.

This clonotype has at least ten counts. The V call is TRBV7-9, the J call TRBJ2-5; tentatively, D is TRBD1 (6 bases). The CDR3 is made up of 14 amino acids. Germline V gene lookup returns CDR1 SEHNR and CDR2 FQNEAQ (reference sequence). Trimming took off 3 bases at V and 2 bases at J, with 10 bases between the two ends. The chain's CDR3 is CASSFRQGQETQYF. In nucleotides, the CDR3 is TGTGCCAGCAGCTTTCGTCAGGGGCAAGAGACCCAGTACTTC.

This clonotype was seen only once. The chain joins TRBV6-2 or TRBV6-3 to TRBJ1-1; TRBD1 matches 7 bases. Per the germline V gene, CDR1 is MNHEY and CDR2 is SVGEGT. V trimming: 6 bases; J trimming: 0 bases; junction bases outside the gene matches: 7. The CDR3 has 15 amino acids. The CDR3 coding sequence is TGTGCCAGCAGGCAGGGGGTCCTACTGAACACTGAAGCTTTCTTT. Amino acid sequence: CASRQGVLLNTEAFF.

There are many counts of this clonotype. V and J are TRBV7-8 and TRBJ1-5, with 9 nucleotides matching TRBD1. V shed 4 bases and J 7 bases; nucleotides not matched to a gene: 8. From germline, CDR1 is SGHVS and CDR2 FQNEAQ. CDR3 size: 15 residues. CDR3 residues: CASSSPGQGKQPQHF. The CDR3 DNA is TGTGCCAGCAGCTCTCCGGGACAGGGTAAACAGCCCCAGCATTTT.

This clonotype has at least ten counts. The chain links TRBV11-2 to TRBJ2-7; TRBD1 matches 10 bases. Trimming cost V 1 base and J 7 bases; bases outside gene matches: 4. CDR1 and CDR2 (germline): SGHAT, FQNNGV. This CDR3 is 14 amino acids long. The CDR3 coding sequence is TGTGCCAGCAGCTTAGGGACAGGGGGAAGAGAGCAGTACTTC. Residues: CASSLGTGGREQYF.

At least ten counts were recorded for this clonotype. CDR3 coding DNA: TGTGCCACCAGTGATTGGGGGGGGGGGACCCAAGAGACCCAGTACTTC. Translation gives CATSDWGGGTQETQYF. This chain links TRBV24-1 with TRBJ2-5, with 7 bases identical to TRBD2. CDR3 length equals 16 residues. V was clipped by 2 bases and J by 1 base; unmatched bases: 6. The germline V gene has CDR1 KGHDR and CDR2 SFDVKD.

This clonotype appeared many times. V is TRBV6-1 and J is TRBJ1-5; D ambiguous. This CDR3 contains 16 residues. Germline values: CDR1 MNHNS, CDR2 SASEGT. Trimming shortened V by 6 bases and J by 4 bases, and 19 bases separated the two germline ends. The DNA of the CDR3 is TGTGCCAGCAGACCGGCCCCCATCTCCCGGAATCAGCCCCAGCATTTT. Protein: CASRPAPISRNQPQHF.

The sample holds many counts of this clonotype. The chain employs TRBV7-9 and TRBJ1-3; no clear D gene. Germline V gene data show CDR1 as SEHNR and CDR2 as FQNEAQ (reference sequence). V lost 5 bases to trimming and J lost 0 bases, with 11 bases between them. The CDR3 runs 15 residues. Here the CDR3 DNA reads TGTGCCAGCAGCCGAGCCGGTGTCTCTGGAAACACCATATATTTT. It codes for CASSRAGVSGNTIYF.

There are a few counts of this clonotype. The chain uses TRBV6-1 and TRBJ2-6, with D possibly TRBD2 on 5 matching bases. CDR3 length: 17 residues. The V and J ends lost 3 bases and 4 bases respectively, with 16 bases between them. Germline CDR1 reads MNHNS; CDR2 reads SASEGT. The CDR3 nucleotides read TGTGCCAGCAGTGATGGCCGAGGGCTTCCCGGGGCCAACGTCCTGACTTTC. The encoded protein is CASSDGRGLPGANVLTF.

This clonotype appeared many times. Mismatch with germline at one junction end may stem from a read error. The chain links TRBV20-1 to TRBJ2-5; D is perhaps TRBD1 (6 bases). Germline CDR1 is DFQATT and CDR2 is SNEGSKA (reference sequence). The CDR3 sequence is 14 residues long. CDR3 DNA sequence: TGCAGCGCTAGGCTGGGACAAGGGCAATCGGCCCAGTACTTC. Its translation: CSARLGQGQSAQYF.

This clonotype has just a few counts. The V call is TRBV6-1, the J call TRBJ2-7; 8 bases are a match to TRBD1. Trimming removed 6 bases from V and 6 bases from J; junction bases left unmatched: 13. In germline, CDR1 is MNHNS, CDR2 SASEGT. The CDR3 extends over 15 amino acids. This CDR3 is CASRLSGTGGFEQYF. The CDR3 coding sequence is TGTGCCAGCAGGCTGTCCGGGACAGGAGGGTTCGAGCAGTACTTC.

This clonotype has a count of ten or more. This chain connects TRBV6-1 to TRBJ2-5; D gene uncertain. Deletions cut 4 bases from V and 2 bases from J, with 11 bases between. The CDR3 has 14 amino acids. CDR1 is MNHNS, CDR2 SASEGT, per germline. CDR3 coding DNA: TGTGCCAGCAGTGGAAGGGTACAGCAAGAGACCCAGTACTTC. Its translation: CASSGRVQQETQYF.

A few counts support this clonotype. This chain joins TRBV7-8 and TRBJ1-1; D is uncertain. This CDR3 contains 14 residues. The germline gives CDR1 SGHVS, CDR2 FQNEAQ. V was trimmed by 7 bases and J by 5 bases, leaving 17 bases between them. The CDR3 reads CASTKSDVGTEAFF. The DNA for the CDR3 is TGTGCCAGCACCAAATCGGATGTGGGTACTGAAGCTTTCTTT. The whole variable domain, remainder taken from reference TRBV7-8 and TRBJ1-1, is GAGVSQSPRYKVAKRGQDVALRCDPISGHVSLFWYQQALGQGPEFLTYFQNEAQLDKSGLPSDRFFAERPEGSVSTLKIQRTQQEDSAVYLCASTKSDVGTEAFFGQGTRLTVV.

This clonotype was found a few times. The V call is TRBV7-2, the J call TRBJ2-3; D uncertain. In germline, CDR1 is SGHTA, CDR2 FQGNSA. Between the trimmed V and J ends, which lost 1 base and 2 bases, there was a span of 4 bases. The CDR3 is 13 residues long. The CDR3 DNA reads TGTGCCAGCAGCTTAGGCTTCACAGATACGCAGTATTTT. The encoded protein is CASSLGFTDTQYF. The complete variable domain, with remaining parts taken from reference TRBV7-2 and TRBJ2-3, reads GAGVSQSPSNKVTEKGKDVELRCDPISGHTALYWYRQSLGQGLEFLIYFQGNSAPDKSGLPSDRFSAERTGGSVSTLTIQRTQQEDSAVYLCASSLGFTDTQYFGPGTRLTVL.

Ten or more counts support this clonotype. The genes are TRBV6-5 and TRBJ1-3; unclear D gene. Trimming pared 3 bases from V and 1 base from J, leaving 7 bases between. The CDR3 runs 14 residues. Germline CDR1 MNHEY, CDR2 SVGAGI. CDR3 in amino acids: CASSYTASGNTIYF. The CDR3 DNA reads as TGTGCCAGCAGTTATACAGCATCTGGAAACACCATATATTTT.

The chain uses TRBV19 and TRBJ1-5, with TRBD1 matching over 10 bases. J gave up 2 bases and V 5 bases, and 9 bases lay outside the gene matches. Germline CDR1 reads LNHDA; CDR2 reads SQIVND (reference sequence). The CDR3 length is 17 residues. CDR3 sequence (DNA): TGTGCCAGTAGTTTGCTAGGGGACAGGGGCCGCAATCAGCCCCAGCATTTT. This translates into CASSLLGDRGRNQPQHF. Based on the CDR3 plus reference TRBV19 and TRBJ1-5, the full variable domain is DGGITQSPKYLFRKEGQNVTLSCEQNLNHDAMYWYRQDPGQGLRLIYYSQIVNDFQKGDIAEGYSVSREKKESFPLTVTSAQKNPTAFYLCASSLLGDRGRNQPQHFGDGTRLSIL.

This clonotype showed up many times. This chain connects TRBV11-1 to TRBJ1-5; D is uncertain. V lost 6 bases and J 4 bases, leaving 19 bases between the germline ends. The CDR3 runs to 16 residues. Looked up from germline, CDR1 is SGHAT and CDR2 is FQDESV (reference sequence). The CDR3 bases are TGTGCCAGCAGTGACTCAGACGGACTCATAAATCAGCCCCAGCATTTT. It yields the protein CASSDSDGLINQPQHF.

In this sample, this clonotype turned up many times. J is TRBJ2-2 and V is TRBV18, with 8 bases aligning to TRBD1. The CDR3 is 15 residues long. Germline V gives CDR1 KGHSH, CDR2 LQKENI. The trim removed 2 bases at V and 7 bases at J, leaving 6 bases unmatched. The CDR3 DNA is TGTGCCAGCTCACCAACGGACAGGGTAATCGGGGAGCTGTTTTTT. Amino acids: CASSPTDRVIGELFF. The variable domain in full, completed from reference TRBV18 and TRBJ2-2, reads NAGVMQNPRHLVRRRGQEARLRCSPMKGHSHVYWYRQLPEEGLKFMVYLQKENIIDESGMPKERFSAEFPKEGPSILRIQQVVRGDSAAYFCASSPTDRVIGELFFGEGSRLTVL.

This clonotype was observed a few times. The chain carries TRBV5-1 and TRBJ1-5; D uncertain. In germline, CDR1 is SGHRS, CDR2 YFSETQ. This CDR3 contains 15 residues. Trimming took 2 bases from V and 1 from J, leaving 10 bases between them. The chain's CDR3 is CASSFTSGSNQPQHF. As DNA, the CDR3 is TGCGCCAGCAGCTTTACGTCGGGGAGCAATCAGCCCCAGCATTTT.

This clonotype was recorded at least ten times. The genes are TRBV12-3 or TRBV12-4 and TRBJ1-6; TRBD1 aligns across 9 bases. The CDR3 has 15 amino acids. V dropped 5 bases and J dropped 10; count of bases not matched to a gene: 9. The CDR3 reads CASSRDRGDGSPLHF. CDR3 DNA: TGTGCCAGCAGTCGAGACAGGGGGGACGGATCACCCCTCCACTTT.